The present T cell receptor (beta chain) was sequenced within a study of blood T cell repertoires in COVID-19. The wider study: From the United States, Italy and Spain came samples of acute and convalescent COVID-19.

In the study's own analysis: Amplification of reference gene primers provided the estimated nucleated cell counts. Only in-frame clones appear in the TCRdb table, and some are missing; sequencing was by immunoSEQ multiplex PCR. V and J calls and clone size follow that table, whereas D and trimming were derived from the DNA. The data hold 50,000 or so clones, with 65% to 85% observed a single time. V lost 6 bases and J lost 6; bases outside the gene matches: 6. The length of the CDR3 is 13 residues. Germline V gene lookup returns CDR1 MNHEY and CDR2 SVGAGI. The genes are TRBV6-5 and TRBJ2-7, with 9 positions matching TRBD2. The sample comprised peripheral blood. The TCR originated in a man between 65 and 79 years old with acute or convalescent COVID-19. The CDR3 sequence: CASSRSGRREQYF. The CDR3 DNA follows: TGTGCCAGCAGCCGTAGCGGGAGACGCGAGCAGTACTTC.